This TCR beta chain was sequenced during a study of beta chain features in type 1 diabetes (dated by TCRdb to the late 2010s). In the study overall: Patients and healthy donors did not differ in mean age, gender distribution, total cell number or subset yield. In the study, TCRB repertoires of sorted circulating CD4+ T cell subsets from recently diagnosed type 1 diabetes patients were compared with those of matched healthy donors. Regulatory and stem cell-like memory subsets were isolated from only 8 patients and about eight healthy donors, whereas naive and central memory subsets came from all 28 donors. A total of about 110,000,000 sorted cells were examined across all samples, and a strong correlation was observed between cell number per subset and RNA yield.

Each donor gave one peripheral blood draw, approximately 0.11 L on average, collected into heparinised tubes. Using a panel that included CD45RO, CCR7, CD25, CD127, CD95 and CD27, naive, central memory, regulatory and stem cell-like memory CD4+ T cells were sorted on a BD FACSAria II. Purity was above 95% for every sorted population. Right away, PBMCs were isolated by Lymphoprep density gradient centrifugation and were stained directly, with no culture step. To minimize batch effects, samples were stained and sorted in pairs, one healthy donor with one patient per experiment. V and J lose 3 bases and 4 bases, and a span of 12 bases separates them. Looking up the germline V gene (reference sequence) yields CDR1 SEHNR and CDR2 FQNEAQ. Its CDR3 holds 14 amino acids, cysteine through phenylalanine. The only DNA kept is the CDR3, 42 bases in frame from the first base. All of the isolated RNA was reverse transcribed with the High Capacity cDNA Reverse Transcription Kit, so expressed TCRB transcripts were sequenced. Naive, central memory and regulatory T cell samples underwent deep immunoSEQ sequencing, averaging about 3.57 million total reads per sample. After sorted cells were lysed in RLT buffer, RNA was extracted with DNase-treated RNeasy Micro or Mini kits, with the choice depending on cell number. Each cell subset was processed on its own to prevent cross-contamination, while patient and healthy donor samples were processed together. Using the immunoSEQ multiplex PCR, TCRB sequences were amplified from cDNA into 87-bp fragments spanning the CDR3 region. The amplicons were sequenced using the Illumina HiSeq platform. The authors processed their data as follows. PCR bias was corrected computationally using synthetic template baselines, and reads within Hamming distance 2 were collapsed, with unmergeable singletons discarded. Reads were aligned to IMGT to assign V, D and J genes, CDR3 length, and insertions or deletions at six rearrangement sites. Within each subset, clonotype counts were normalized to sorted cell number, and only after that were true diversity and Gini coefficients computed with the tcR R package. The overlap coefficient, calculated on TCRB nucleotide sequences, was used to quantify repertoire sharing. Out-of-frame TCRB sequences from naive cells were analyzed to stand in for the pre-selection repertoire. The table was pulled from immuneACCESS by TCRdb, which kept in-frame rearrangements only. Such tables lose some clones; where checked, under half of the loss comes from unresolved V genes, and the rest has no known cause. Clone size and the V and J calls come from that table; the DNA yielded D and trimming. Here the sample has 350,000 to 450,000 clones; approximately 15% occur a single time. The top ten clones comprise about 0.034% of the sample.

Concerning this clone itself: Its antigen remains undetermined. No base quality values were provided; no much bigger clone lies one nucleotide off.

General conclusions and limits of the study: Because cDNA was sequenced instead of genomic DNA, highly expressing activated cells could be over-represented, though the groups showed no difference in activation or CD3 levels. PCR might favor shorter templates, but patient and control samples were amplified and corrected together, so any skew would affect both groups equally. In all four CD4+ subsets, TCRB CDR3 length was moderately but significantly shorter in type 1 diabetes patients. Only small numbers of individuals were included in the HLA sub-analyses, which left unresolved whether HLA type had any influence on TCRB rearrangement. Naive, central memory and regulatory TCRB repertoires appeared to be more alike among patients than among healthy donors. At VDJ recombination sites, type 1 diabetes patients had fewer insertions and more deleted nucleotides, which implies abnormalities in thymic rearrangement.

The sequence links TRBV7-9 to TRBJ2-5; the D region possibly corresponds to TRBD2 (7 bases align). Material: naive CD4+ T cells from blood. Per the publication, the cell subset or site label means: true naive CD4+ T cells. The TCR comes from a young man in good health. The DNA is TGTGCCAGCAGCTTTCCAGGGGAGGGAGAGACCCAGTACTTC. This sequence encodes CASSFPGEGETQYF.